This T cell receptor beta chain was documented in a study of Ad26.COV2.S vaccination and SARS-CoV-2 variants. Study at large: Donor joined the COV1001 Ad26.COV2.S trial arm.

Treatment reported: some 20 received Ad26.COV2.S at low or high dose, single or two shots; about 5 received placebo; per-sample allocation not given. Repertoires come from day 63 after the first vaccine or placebo injection. In this sample, this clone turned up once. Its cognate antigen is unknown. Regarding the study as a whole: Post-vaccination spike-specific CD8+ and CD4+ T cell responses reportedly had substantial breadth.

The data were produced by immunoSEQ multiplex PCR, yet TCRdb's version contains in-frame clones alone and is incomplete. The sample has 350,000 to 450,000 clones, roughly 87% seen once; the top ten hold approximately 3.6%. Germline trimming cut 5 bases from V and 5 bases from J; bases unmatched to any gene: 4. There are 13 residues in the CDR3. CDR1 SGHAT and CDR2 FQNNGV come from the germline V gene. The rearrangement links TRBV11-2 to TRBJ1-1; the match to TRBD1 covers 8 bases. This TCR came from a person between 18 and 59 years old who received the Ad26.COV2.S COVID-19 vaccine or a placebo. Sequenced material: peripheral blood, taken in a trial of Ad26.COV2.S vaccine versus placebo. CDR3 region: CASSTDRATEAFF. The CDR3 DNA sequence: TGTGCCAGCAGCACGGACAGGGCTACTGAAGCTTTCTTT.